The source of this TCR beta chain is a study of control samples from healthy donors and cancer patients (TCRdb year 2020). Worth noting for this clone: No cognate antigen has been identified for it. Base qualities are not recorded, but no much larger clone differs from it by a single base.

The library was obtained by the immunoSEQ multiplex PCR assay. TCRdb carries this immuneACCESS record with in-frame sequences only. Its versions omit some clonotypes, under half of them owing to an unresolved V gene in the studies checked, with the rest unexplained. Counted in this sample were about 170,000 clones; 80% to 95% of them appeared once. 4.1% of the sample is taken by the ten largest. The TCR comes from an older woman in good health. Sequences were obtained from blood.

The CDR3 protein sequence reads: CASSKVSVAFRDQPQHF. Read as DNA, the sequence is TGTGCCAGCAGCAAAGTTTCAGTAGCTTTTCGGGATCAGCCCCAGCATTTT. The rearrangement combines TRBV21-1 with TRBJ1-5. TRBV21-1 is a pseudogene segment. From the cysteine through the phenylalanine, the CDR3 covers 17 amino acids. CDR3 DNA only is kept here, 51 bases in frame from base 1.